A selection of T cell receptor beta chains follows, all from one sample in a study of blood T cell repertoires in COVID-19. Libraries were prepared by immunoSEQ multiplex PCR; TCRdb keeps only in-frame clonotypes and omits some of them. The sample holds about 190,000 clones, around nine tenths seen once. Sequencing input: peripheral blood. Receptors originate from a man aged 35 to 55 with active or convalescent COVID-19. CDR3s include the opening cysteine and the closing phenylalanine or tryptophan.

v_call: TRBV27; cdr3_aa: CASRMTGGFTEAFF
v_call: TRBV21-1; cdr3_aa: CASSKAPKNFQGGEQYF
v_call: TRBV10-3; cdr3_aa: CAIRLSPNTGELFF
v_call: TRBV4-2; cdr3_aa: CASSQEFVEGGYTF
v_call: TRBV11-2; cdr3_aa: CASSLGLEEKLFF
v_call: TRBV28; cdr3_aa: CASSKYKMQIEAFF
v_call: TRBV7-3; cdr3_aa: CASSPGTGSHEQYF
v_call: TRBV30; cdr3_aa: CAWSVSDRGRTPLHF
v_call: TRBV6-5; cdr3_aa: CASDPSGDLQETQYF
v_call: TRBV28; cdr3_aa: CASSTLTGRYGYTF
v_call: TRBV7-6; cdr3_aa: CASSLVSGLNSPLHF
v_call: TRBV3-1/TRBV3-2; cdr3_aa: CASSSQGTYGYTF
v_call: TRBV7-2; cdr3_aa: CASSLGWGRGVKQYF
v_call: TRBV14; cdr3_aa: CASSQGSGTGPGDTQYF
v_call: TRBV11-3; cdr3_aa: CASSSFTGDPYNEQFF
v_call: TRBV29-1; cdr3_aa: CSLVGTSGAETQYF
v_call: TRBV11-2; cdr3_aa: CASSLDRAGLSQTQYF